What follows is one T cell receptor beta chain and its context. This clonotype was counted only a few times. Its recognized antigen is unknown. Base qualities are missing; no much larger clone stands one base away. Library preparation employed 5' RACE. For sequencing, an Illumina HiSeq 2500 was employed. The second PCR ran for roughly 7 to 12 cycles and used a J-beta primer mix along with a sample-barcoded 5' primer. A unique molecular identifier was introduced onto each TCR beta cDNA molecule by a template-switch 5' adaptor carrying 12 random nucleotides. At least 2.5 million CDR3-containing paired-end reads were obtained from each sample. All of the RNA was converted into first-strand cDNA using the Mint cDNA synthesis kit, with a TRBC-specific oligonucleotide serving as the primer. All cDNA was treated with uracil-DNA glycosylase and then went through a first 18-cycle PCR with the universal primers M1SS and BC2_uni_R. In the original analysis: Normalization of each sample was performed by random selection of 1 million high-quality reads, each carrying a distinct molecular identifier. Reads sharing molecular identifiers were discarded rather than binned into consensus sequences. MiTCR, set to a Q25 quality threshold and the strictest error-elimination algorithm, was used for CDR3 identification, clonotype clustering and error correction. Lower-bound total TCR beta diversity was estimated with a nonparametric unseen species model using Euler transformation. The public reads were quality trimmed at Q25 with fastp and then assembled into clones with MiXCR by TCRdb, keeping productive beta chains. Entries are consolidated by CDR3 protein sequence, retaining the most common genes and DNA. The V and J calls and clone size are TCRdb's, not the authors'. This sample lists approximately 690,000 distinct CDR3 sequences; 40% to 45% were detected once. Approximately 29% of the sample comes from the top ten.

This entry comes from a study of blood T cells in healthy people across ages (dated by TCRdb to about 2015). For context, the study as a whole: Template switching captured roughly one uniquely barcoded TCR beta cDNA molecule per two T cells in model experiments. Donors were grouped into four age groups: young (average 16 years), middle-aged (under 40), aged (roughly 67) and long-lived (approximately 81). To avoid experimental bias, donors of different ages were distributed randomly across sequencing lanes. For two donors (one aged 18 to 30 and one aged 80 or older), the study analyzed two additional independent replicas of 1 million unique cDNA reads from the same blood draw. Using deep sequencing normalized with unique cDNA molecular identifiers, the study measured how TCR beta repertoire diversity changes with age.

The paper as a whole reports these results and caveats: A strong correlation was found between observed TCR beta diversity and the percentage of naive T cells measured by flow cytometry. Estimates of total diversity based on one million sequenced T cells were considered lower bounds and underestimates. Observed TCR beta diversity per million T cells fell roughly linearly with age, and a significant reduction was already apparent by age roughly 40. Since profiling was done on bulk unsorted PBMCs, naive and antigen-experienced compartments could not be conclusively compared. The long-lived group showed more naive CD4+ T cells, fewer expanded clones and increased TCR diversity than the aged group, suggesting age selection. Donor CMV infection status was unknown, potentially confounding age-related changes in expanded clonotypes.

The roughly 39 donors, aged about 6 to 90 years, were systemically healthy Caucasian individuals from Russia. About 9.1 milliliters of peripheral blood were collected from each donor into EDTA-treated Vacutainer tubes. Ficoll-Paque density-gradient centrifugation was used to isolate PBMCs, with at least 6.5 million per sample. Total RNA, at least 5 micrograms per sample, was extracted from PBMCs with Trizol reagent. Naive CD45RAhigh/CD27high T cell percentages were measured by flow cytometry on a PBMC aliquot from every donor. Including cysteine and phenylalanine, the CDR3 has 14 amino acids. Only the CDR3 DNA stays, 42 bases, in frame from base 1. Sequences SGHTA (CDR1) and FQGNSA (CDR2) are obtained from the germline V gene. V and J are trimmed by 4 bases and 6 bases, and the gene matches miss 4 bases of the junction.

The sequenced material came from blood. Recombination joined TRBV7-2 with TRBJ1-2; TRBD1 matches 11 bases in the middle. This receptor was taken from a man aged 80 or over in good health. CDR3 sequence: CASSWDRGIDGYTF. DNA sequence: TGTGCCAGCAGCTGGGACAGGGGGATCGATGGCTACACCTTC.